This is a list of T cell receptor beta chains from one sample in a study of early T cells in non-severe SARS-CoV-2 infection. One entry per CDR3 protein results from TCRdb running MiXCR on the 5' RACE reads. The sample has roughly 40,000 distinct CDR3 sequences; less than 8.5% are singletons. Sequencing was performed on whole blood. The receptor source for this set is an adult who was a healthcare worker with PCR-confirmed SARS-CoV-2 infection or an uninfected control (not recorded which). CDR3s include the opening cysteine and the closing phenylalanine or tryptophan. Fields, in order: J gene, clone size, V gene, D gene, CDR3 DNA, CDR3 protein. The D gene is left open where the match is weak. Clone size appears in some rows only: once, few, many, or a class for an expanded clone.

J gene: TRBJ2-1; clone size: few; V gene: TRBV19; D gene: TRBD1; CDR3 DNA: TGTGCCAGTAGTATTTTGGACAGGGTTAATGAGCAGTTCTTC; CDR3 protein: CASSILDRVNEQFF
J gene: TRBJ2-1; clone size: many; V gene: TRBV7-9; D gene: -; CDR3 DNA: TGTGCCAGCAGCTTATCAGGGGAGGCCTACAATGAGCAGTTCTTC; CDR3 protein: CASSLSGEAYNEQFF
J gene: TRBJ2-7; clone size: few; V gene: TRBV20-1; D gene: TRBD1; CDR3 DNA: TGCAGTGCTCCAGGACAGGGGTGGGACGAGCAGTACTTC; CDR3 protein: CSAPGQGWDEQYF
J gene: TRBJ2-5; clone size: -; V gene: TRBV28; D gene: -; CDR3 DNA: TGTGCCAGCAGTTTATTGGGACAAGAGACCCAGTACTTC; CDR3 protein: CASSLLGQETQYF
J gene: TRBJ2-3; clone size: -; V gene: TRBV20-1; D gene: -; CDR3 DNA: TGCAGTGCTAGAGTCCAGCGCACAGATACGCAGTATTTT; CDR3 protein: CSARVQRTDTQYF
J gene: TRBJ2-3; clone size: few; V gene: TRBV7-2; D gene: -; CDR3 DNA: TGTGCCAGCAGCTCCCAAGGGGGCACAGATACGCAGTATTTT; CDR3 protein: CASSSQGGTDTQYF
J gene: TRBJ2-3; clone size: many; V gene: TRBV19; D gene: -; CDR3 DNA: TGTGCCAGTAGTAACCTCCATTCGGCAGATACGCAGTATTTT; CDR3 protein: CASSNLHSADTQYF
J gene: TRBJ2-3; clone size: few; V gene: TRBV24-1; D gene: -; CDR3 DNA: TGTGCCACCAGTGATTTTGAGGGGATCACAGATACGCAGTATTTT; CDR3 protein: CATSDFEGITDTQYF
J gene: TRBJ1-1; clone size: -; V gene: TRBV18; D gene: -; CDR3 DNA: TGTGCCAGCTCACCATTCACGGGAGGGAACACTGAAGCTTTCTTT; CDR3 protein: CASSPFTGGNTEAFF
J gene: TRBJ1-1; clone size: few; V gene: TRBV20-1; D gene: -; CDR3 DNA: TGCAGTGCTAGTACAAACTGGGAGAACACTGAAGCTTTCTTT; CDR3 protein: CSASTNWENTEAFF
J gene: TRBJ2-7; clone size: many; V gene: TRBV11-2; D gene: -; CDR3 DNA: TGTGCCAGCGGCTACGAGCAGTACTTC; CDR3 protein: CASGYEQYF
J gene: TRBJ2-7; clone size: few; V gene: TRBV28; D gene: TRBD2; CDR3 DNA: TGTGCCAGCAGTTTCCAGCGGGGGTACGAGCAGTACTTC; CDR3 protein: CASSFQRGYEQYF
J gene: TRBJ1-1; clone size: -; V gene: TRBV29-1; D gene: -; CDR3 DNA: TGCAGCGTTACCCGGGACATAATGAACACTGAAGCTTTCTTT; CDR3 protein: CSVTRDIMNTEAFF
J gene: TRBJ2-3; clone size: many; V gene: TRBV28; D gene: -; CDR3 DNA: TGTGCCAGCAGTTTGGGCAGATCCCTCACAGATACGCAGTATTTT; CDR3 protein: CASSLGRSLTDTQYF
J gene: TRBJ2-7; clone size: many; V gene: TRBV20-1; D gene: -; CDR3 DNA: TGCAGTGCTTCTTACTACGAGCAGTACTTC; CDR3 protein: CSASYYEQYF
J gene: TRBJ1-6; clone size: many; V gene: TRBV19; D gene: -; CDR3 DNA: TGTGCCACCTCGGACCGAGGAAGTTATAATTCACCCCTCCACTTT; CDR3 protein: CATSDRGSYNSPLHF
J gene: TRBJ2-4; clone size: few; V gene: TRBV14; D gene: -; CDR3 DNA: TGTGCCAGCAGCCTTCAGCTCCCCAAAAACATTCAGTACTTC; CDR3 protein: CASSLQLPKNIQYF
J gene: TRBJ2-1; clone size: few; V gene: TRBV11-3; D gene: -; CDR3 DNA: TGTGCCAGCAGCTTAGACTGGGGTGAGCAGTTCTTC; CDR3 protein: CASSLDWGEQFF
J gene: TRBJ1-1; clone size: -; V gene: TRBV10-1; D gene: -; CDR3 DNA: TGCGCCAGCAGTGAGGGGGCTGGGAACACTGAAGCTTTCTTT; CDR3 protein: CASSEGAGNTEAFF
J gene: TRBJ1-1; clone size: few; V gene: TRBV3-1; D gene: -; CDR3 DNA: TGTGCCAGCAGCCAAGATTTTCCGCCCAAGAACACTGAAGCTTTCTTT; CDR3 protein: CASSQDFPPKNTEAFF
J gene: TRBJ2-4; clone size: medium-sized; V gene: TRBV9; D gene: TRBD2; CDR3 DNA: TGTGCCAGCAGTAGCGGGGGTTCGCGGGAGCACATTCAGTACTTC; CDR3 protein: CASSSGGSREHIQYF
J gene: TRBJ1-1; clone size: many; V gene: TRBV13; D gene: -; CDR3 DNA: TGTGCCAGCAGCTCCAATCCGACAGGCACTGAAGCTTTCTTT; CDR3 protein: CASSSNPTGTEAFF
J gene: TRBJ2-5; clone size: few; V gene: TRBV5-1; D gene: -; CDR3 DNA: TGCGCCAGCAGCCCCGGACAGCCAATGGAGACCCAGTACTTC; CDR3 protein: CASSPGQPMETQYF
J gene: TRBJ2-7; clone size: few; V gene: TRBV6-2/TRBV6-3; D gene: -; CDR3 DNA: TGTGCCAGCAGTTACTCATGGAATAATCTGGACGAGCAGTACTTC; CDR3 protein: CASSYSWNNLDEQYF
J gene: TRBJ2-3; clone size: many; V gene: TRBV20-1; D gene: -; CDR3 DNA: TGCAGTGCTAGAGATCGAGCGTGGGCGCAGTATTTT; CDR3 protein: CSARDRAWAQYF